A single sample gave rise to the 20 T cell receptor beta chains below, sequenced in a study of blood T cells in healthy people across ages. Using a J-beta primer mix together with a sample-barcoded 5' primer, a second PCR was run for roughly 6 to 12 cycles. MiXCR, run by TCRdb on the 5' RACE reads, gives a single entry per CDR3 protein. Here the sample spans some 1.8 million distinct CDR3 sequences, about 39% being singletons. Sample: blood. Source of these receptors: a human donor in good health.

The table lists this clonotype with a few counts. Its ends do not fully match the called genes, so a read error is possible. The gene calls are TRBV5-1 and TRBJ1-5; weak D call: TRBD1 (6 bases). The CDR3 is 14 residues long. Germline values: CDR1 SGHRS, CDR2 YFSETQ. Written as DNA, the CDR3 is TGTGCCAGCAGCATACAGGGCGGCAATCAGCCCCAGCATTTT. This gives the protein CASSIQGGNQPQHF.

This clonotype was counted between two and nine times. The V gene is TRBV6-4, the J gene TRBJ1-2; no clear D gene. CDR3 size: 15 residues. V was shortened by 0 bases and J by 4 bases, with 12 bases between the two germline ends. Per the germline V gene, CDR1 is MRHNA and CDR2 is SNTAGT. Here the CDR3 reads CASSDSGRILYGYTF. The CDR3 bases are TGTGCCAGCAGTGACTCTGGCAGGATCCTCTATGGCTACACCTTC.

The chain carries TRBV20-1 and TRBJ1-5; weak D call: TRBD1 (6 bases). V was trimmed by 1 base and J by 8 bases, leaving 12 bases between them. The CDR3 is 13 amino acids. Germline V gene lookup returns CDR1 DFQATT and CDR2 SNEGSKA (reference sequence). As DNA, the CDR3 is TGCAGTGCTAGAGTAAAGGGGGGAGAGCCCCAGCATTTT. Encoded protein: CSARVKGGEPQHF.

V is TRBV7-2 and J is TRBJ2-1; TRBD1 agrees at 9 bases. Germline loops: CDR1 SGHTA, CDR2 FQGNSA. The CDR3 consists of 14 residues. Trimming cost V 1 base and J 9 bases; bases outside gene matches: 4. The CDR3 region is CASSLVTGGVEQFF. The CDR3 DNA reads as TGTGCCAGCAGCTTAGTAACAGGGGGCGTTGAGCAGTTCTTC.

This clonotype showed up just once. The rearrangement links TRBV4-2 to TRBJ2-5; 9 bases match TRBD1. TRBJ2-7 explains the end of the DNA better; the J call may be wrong. The CDR3 length is 19 residues. The germline V gene encodes CDR1 LGHNA and CDR2 YNFKEQ. The CDR3 nucleotides are TGTGCCAGCAGCCAACCTCTAAAACCGACAGGGGGGTTAACCTACGAGCAGTACTTC. This gives the protein CASSQPLKPTGGLTYEQYF.

The table lists this clonotype with a few counts. The chain combines TRBV3-1 with TRBJ2-7; 13 bases line up with TRBD2. Germline V lookup: CDR1 LGHDT, CDR2 YNNKEL (reference sequence). After removal of 4 bases from V and 4 bases from J, the junction contained 7 bases not matched to a gene. There are 16 residues in the CDR3. CDR3 sequence reads: CASSPETSGGMYEQYF. CDR3 coding DNA: TGTGCCAGCAGCCCCGAGACTAGCGGGGGGATGTACGAGCAGTACTTC.

This clonotype was seen only a few times. The chain couples TRBV6-2 or TRBV6-3 to TRBJ2-4; the D gene is possibly TRBD1 (5 bases). Deletions cut 3 bases from V and 15 bases from J, with 18 bases between. The germline gives CDR1 MNHEY, CDR2 SVGEGT. The CDR3 has 13 amino acids. CDR3 loop: CASSYLPQGVWYF. The CDR3 DNA sequence: TGTGCCAGCAGTTATCTACCCCAGGGTGTGTGGTACTTC.

The rearrangement links TRBV6-1 to TRBJ2-1; 10 bases line up with TRBD1. Germline values: CDR1 MNHNS, CDR2 SASEGT. Trimming took 10 bases from V and 5 from J; bases not matched to a gene: 8. The CDR3 runs 14 residues. The CDR3 here is CATQGTGVHNEQFF. CDR3 in DNA: TGTGCCACACAAGGGACAGGGGTCCACAATGAGCAGTTCTTC.

Here the CDR3 DNA reads TGTGCCAGCAGTCACTACTCTAACACAGATACGCAGTATTTT. The encoded protein is CASSHYSNTDTQYF. The chain recombines TRBV2 with TRBJ2-3; D not resolved. Germline CDR1 is SNHLY and CDR2 is FYNNEI. This CDR3 region has 14 residues. The ends were cut back, 5 bases at V and 2 bases at J, with 11 bases in the middle.

The sample holds a few counts of this clonotype. The chain uses TRBV7-2 and TRBJ2-1, with 7 positions matching TRBD1. The J segment lost 8 bases and the V segment lost 8 bases, leaving 12 bases of the junction unmatched. CDR3 length equals 14 residues. The germline V gene has CDR1 SGHTA and CDR2 FQGNSA. The CDR3 sequence: CASYKGAGVYEQFF. CDR3 bases: TGTGCCAGCTATAAGGGGGCAGGGGTCTATGAGCAGTTCTTC.

This clonotype was counted once. The CDR3 here is CASSQKVFGAGEETQYF. For the CDR3, the DNA is TGTGCCAGCAGCCAAAAGGTGTTCGGAGCGGGGGAAGAGACCCAGTACTTC. This chain uses TRBV4-2 with TRBJ2-5, with 8 bases matching TRBD2. V shed 2 bases, J shed 3 bases, and the junction held 11 bases outside the gene matches. CDR1 and CDR2 from the germline V gene are LGHNA and YNFKEQ. CDR3 size: 17 residues.

The chain uses TRBV20-1 and TRBJ2-4, with D unclear. This CDR3 spans 13 amino acids. Germline CDR1 reads DFQATT; CDR2 reads SNEGSKA (reference sequence). Between the trimmed V and J ends, which lost 0 bases and 13 bases, there was a span of 16 bases. The CDR3 sequence: CSARDNPTLTQYF. The DNA of the CDR3 is TGCAGTGCTAGAGATAATCCAACACTCACCCAGTACTTC.

Concerning this clonotype: This CDR3 is missing its conserved last phenylalanine or tryptophan, likely due to a read error. The rearrangement links TRBV6-4 to TRBJ2-2; perhaps D is TRBD1 or TRBD2 (6 bases each). This CDR3 comprises 14 residues. CDR1 is MRHNA and CDR2 is SNTAGT in the germline V gene. The V and J ends lost 8 bases and 0 bases respectively, with 10 bases between them. CDR3 sequence: CASRGPTNTGELFL. The CDR3 DNA reads as TGTGCCAGCCGGGGGCCGACGAACACCGGGGAGCTGTTTTTA.

The chain joins TRBV27 to TRBJ2-1; 12 nucleotides align to TRBD2. The CDR3 totals 16 residues. V shed 2 bases, J shed 6 bases, and the junction held 5 bases outside the gene matches. Germline lookup yields CDR1 MNHEY and CDR2 SMNVEV (reference sequence). The CDR3 loop reads CASSLLAGGFINEQFF. The CDR3 DNA follows: TGTGCCAGCAGTTTACTAGCGGGGGGGTTTATCAATGAGCAGTTCTTC.

In this sample, this clonotype turned up a few times. The chain has TRBV28 and TRBJ2-7; D is undetermined. The CDR3 extends over 14 amino acids. CDR1 and CDR2 from the germline V gene are MDHEN and SYDVKM. V was trimmed by 3 bases and J by 3 bases, leaving 12 bases between them. CDR3 sequence reads: CASSLGLEYYEQYF. As DNA, the CDR3 is TGTGCCAGCAGTTTGGGTCTTGAATACTACGAGCAGTACTTC. The entire variable domain, with the rest obtained from reference TRBV28 and TRBJ2-7, is as follows: DVKVTQSSRYLVKRTGEKVFLECVQDMDHENMFWYRQDPGLGLRLIYFSYDVKMKEKGDIPEGYSVSREKKERFSLILESASTNQTSMYLCASSLGLEYYEQYFGPGTRLTVT.

The chain uses TRBV9 and TRBJ2-1, with D perhaps TRBD2 (6 bases). From germline, CDR1 is SGDLS and CDR2 YYNGEE. CDR3 size: 15 residues. Trimming shortened V by 0 bases and J by 8 bases, and 15 bases separated the two germline ends. The CDR3 is CASSVEEGREDEQFF. In DNA, the CDR3 is TGTGCCAGCAGCGTAGAGGAGGGCAGGGAAGATGAGCAGTTCTTC.

This chain uses TRBV2 with TRBJ2-5; D not resolved. V was shortened by 8 bases and J by 2 bases, with 9 bases between the two germline ends. The CDR3 extends over 12 amino acids. CDR1 is SNHLY and CDR2 is FYNNEI in the germline V gene. The CDR3 DNA reads TGTGCCAGCGCTCTGCTACAAGAGACCCAGTACTTC. Its protein is CASALLQETQYF.

This clonotype was seen a handful of times. The chain employs TRBV4-1 and TRBJ1-4; D ambiguous. This CDR3 region has 15 residues. Trimming shortened V by 4 bases and J by 4 bases, and 13 bases separated the two germline ends. Germline CDR1 MGHRA, CDR2 YSYEKL. CDR3 residues: CASSLRTLDNEKLFF. In nucleotides, the CDR3 is TGCGCCAGCAGCCTCCGGACGTTAGATAATGAAAAACTGTTTTTT.

The V call is TRBV5-1, the J call TRBJ1-1, with D possibly matching TRBD1 (5 bases). The CDR3 is made up of 16 amino acids. Germline-derived CDR1 and CDR2 are SGHRS and YFSETQ. With 4 bases removed from V and 5 bases from J, the gap between germline ends came to 21 bases. This CDR3 is CASSPSLGGPETEAFF. CDR3 DNA sequence: TGCGCCAGCAGCCCCTCCCTTGGGGGACCTGAGACTGAAGCTTTCTTT.

The chain uses TRBV4-3 and TRBJ2-5, with 7 bases that match TRBD1. This CDR3 has 17 residues. Trimming took 0 bases from V and 1 from J; bases not matched to a gene: 8. Germline CDR1 and CDR2: LGHNA and YSLEER. The CDR3 nucleotides read TGCGCCAGCAGCCAAGATATTTGGGACAGCTCCCAAGAGACCCAGTACTTC. Amino acid sequence: CASSQDIWDSSQETQYF.